One sample yielded the 32 T cell receptor beta chains listed below, sequenced in a study of human T cells and chemical hapten exposure. Time point defined: patch test 1, 2 weeks after DPC sensitization. This sample's treatment: therapeutic diphenylcyclopropenone sensitization with weekly scalp DPC. MiXCR was run by TCRdb on the RACE reads, yielding one entry per CDR3 protein. The profile covers around 380,000 distinct CDR3 sequences, with roughly 5% appearing a single time and 2% to 2.5% taken by the ten largest. Sequences were derived from whole blood, sampled in connection with sensitization to the hapten diphenylcyclopropenone (DPC). These receptors came from a woman in her forties or fifties with alopecia areata. Some clones in this sample may be carry-over from other donors' samples.

The sample holds a few counts of this clonotype. The chain has TRBV6-6 and TRBJ1-1; D not certain. The germline gives CDR1 MNHNY, CDR2 SVGAGI (reference sequence). V lost 2 bases and J lost 5, with 9 bases in between. The CDR3 is 13 amino acids. The CDR3 loop is CASSYRSGTEAFF. The DNA of the CDR3 is TGTGCCAGCAGTTACCGGAGTGGTACTGAAGCTTTCTTT.

V is TRBV3-1 and J is TRBJ1-1, with D possibly being TRBD1 (5 bases). CDR1 is LGHDT, CDR2 YNNKEL, per germline (reference sequence). Trimming removed 6 bases from V and 5 bases from J, with 19 bases in between. The CDR3 consists of 15 residues. Here the CDR3 reads CASRQDRERGTEAFF. CDR3 in DNA: TGTGCCAGCAGACAGGACCGGGAGCGAGGGACTGAAGCTTTCTTT.

This clonotype was observed at least ten times. The gene calls are TRBV24-1 and TRBJ2-7; unclear D gene. The V end lost 4 bases, the J end lost 5 bases, and 5 bases lay between the germline ends. This CDR3 has 11 residues. Germline assignment: CDR1 KGHDR and CDR2 SFDVKD. The CDR3 region is CATSEGNEQYF. Here the CDR3 DNA reads TGTGCCACCAGTGAAGGTAACGAGCAGTACTTC.

This clonotype was picked up many times. The rearrangement uses TRBV5-1 and TRBJ2-7, with 11 bases fitting TRBD2. V was clipped by 4 bases and J by 0 bases; unmatched bases: 0. Per the germline V gene, CDR1 is SGHRS and CDR2 is YFSETQ. This CDR3 region has 14 residues. The chain's CDR3 is CASSTSGGSYEQYF. CDR3 bases: TGCGCCAGCAGCACTAGCGGGGGCTCCTACGAGCAGTACTTC.

The sample holds a few counts of this clonotype. V and J are TRBV5-4 and TRBJ1-6, with D perhaps TRBD1 (5 bases). V shed 0 bases and J shed 7 bases, with 8 bases lying between them. From germline, CDR1 is SGHNT and CDR2 YYREEE (reference sequence). The CDR3 runs to 14 residues. This CDR3 reads CASSLGGENSPLHF. The CDR3 region has the DNA TGTGCCAGCAGCTTGGGGGGGGAAAATTCACCCCTCCACTTT.

This clonotype was counted at least ten times. The chain joins TRBV5-1 to TRBJ2-5; D uncertain. Between the trimmed V and J ends, which lost 3 bases and 2 bases, there was a span of 8 bases. The CDR3 covers 13 residues. The V gene's germline CDR1 is SGHRS and CDR2 YFSETQ. Here the CDR3 reads CASSYGPQETQYF. The CDR3 DNA is TGCGCCAGCAGCTACGGACCGCAAGAGACCCAGTACTTC.

This clonotype occurred a few times. The chain has TRBV5-6 and TRBJ1-5; no clear D gene. Germline CDR1 is SGHDT and CDR2 is YYEEEE. The CDR3 extends over 12 amino acids. The germline V and J ends were trimmed by 2 bases and 5 bases, with 5 bases remaining between them. The CDR3 is CASSFGYQPQHF. CDR3 nucleotide sequence: TGTGCCAGCAGCTTTGGATATCAGCCCCAGCATTTT. The full variable domain, rest sourced from reference TRBV5-6 and TRBJ1-5, is DAGVTQSPTHLIKTRGQQVTLRCSPKSGHDTVSWYQQALGQGPQFIFQYYEEEERQRGNFPDRFSGHQFPNYSSELNVNALLLGDSALYLCASSFGYQPQHFGDGTRLSIL.

This clonotype turned up a few times. The gene calls are TRBV5-6 and TRBJ1-2, with TRBD1 identical over 7 bases. Germline V gene data show CDR1 as SGHDT and CDR2 as YYEEEE. This CDR3 is 15 amino acids long. The ends lost 0 bases at V and 4 bases at J; junction bases unmatched: 6. CDR3 sequence reads: CASSLGAGGLYGYTF. DNA of the CDR3: TGTGCCAGCAGCTTGGGAGCAGGGGGTCTCTATGGCTACACCTTC.

This clonotype was seen at least ten times. This chain links TRBV7-2 with TRBJ2-3; tentatively, D is TRBD1 (6 bases). V was shortened by 5 bases and J by 4 bases, with 13 bases between the two germline ends. The CDR3 contains 14 residues. CDR1 and CDR2 from the germline V gene are SGHTA and FQGNSA. The chain's CDR3 is CASSLYNRADTQYF. In DNA, the CDR3 is TGTGCCAGCAGCCTCTACAACAGGGCAGATACGCAGTATTTT.

This clonotype turned up a few times. The V call is TRBV27, the J call TRBJ2-4, with a possible D match to TRBD2 (6 bases). V was trimmed by 5 bases and J by 0 bases, leaving 17 bases between them. The CDR3 has 17 residues. CDR1 and CDR2 (germline): MNHEY, SMNVEV (reference sequence). In nucleotides, the CDR3 is TGTGCCAGCAGTGGTTGGGGGGAAGGACTAGCCAAAAACATTCAGTACTTC. Its translation: CASSGWGEGLAKNIQYF.

This clonotype was counted only a few times. The V call is TRBV7-3, the J call TRBJ2-7; either TRBD1 or TRBD2 may supply D (5 bases each). V lost 5 bases and J lost 0, with 11 bases in between. This CDR3 spans 14 amino acids. CDR1 is SGHTA, CDR2 FQGTGA, per germline. The CDR3 bases are TGTGCCAGCAGCCGGGACGGAAGCTCCTACGAGCAGTACTTC. This gives the protein CASSRDGSSYEQYF.

This clonotype showed up many times. The chain couples TRBV27 to TRBJ1-6, with 7 nucleotides matching TRBD1. Trimming removed 11 bases from V and 9 bases from J; junction bases left unmatched: 1. The CDR3 has 10 amino acids. CDR1 and CDR2 from the germline V gene are MNHEY and SMNVEV (reference sequence). The CDR3, as DNA: TGTGCCTCAGGGGGTTCACCCCTCCACTTT. Its protein product is CASGGSPLHF.

This clonotype was found many times. The J gene is TRBJ2-7, the V gene TRBV30; tentative D call: TRBD2 (6 bases). The CDR3 sequence is 11 residues long. The germline V gene has CDR1 GTSNPN and CDR2 SVGIG (reference sequence). This CDR3 reads CARGSQYEQYF. The CDR3 nucleotides read TGTGCGCGGGGATCCCAATACGAGCAGTACTTC.

The table lists this clonotype with many counts. This chain joins TRBV20-1 and TRBJ2-3; 9 positions match TRBD1. This CDR3 has 14 amino acids. The V and J ends lost 5 bases and 1 base, in that order; junction bases with no gene match: 4. Germline V lookup: CDR1 DFQATT, CDR2 SNEGSKA (reference sequence). The CDR3 DNA reads TGCAGTGCTGTACAGGGGGCTCGCACAGATACGCAGTATTTT. It translates to CSAVQGARTDTQYF.

This clonotype showed up just a few times. The chain joins TRBV6-5 to TRBJ2-1; 9 nucleotides agree with TRBD1. This CDR3 spans 15 amino acids. Trimming cost V 4 bases and J 12 bases; bases outside gene matches: 13. The germline gives CDR1 MNHEY, CDR2 SVGAGI. The CDR3 here is CASSSMLTGGAGQFF. DNA for the CDR3: TGTGCCAGCAGTTCTATGCTAACAGGGGGCGCAGGGCAGTTCTTC.

Only a few counts were recorded for this clonotype. This rearrangement joins TRBV2 to TRBJ2-7; 9 bases agree with TRBD2. CDR3 size: 14 residues. The trim removed 6 bases at V and 4 bases at J, leaving 7 bases unmatched. From germline, CDR1 is SNHLY and CDR2 FYNNEI. The CDR3 loop is CASRAGLAGYEQYF. The CDR3 DNA follows: TGTGCCAGCAGAGCCGGGCTAGCGGGATACGAGCAGTACTTC.

This clonotype was counted only a few times. J is TRBJ2-1 and V is TRBV27; D uncertain. Trimming took 8 bases from V and 5 from J, leaving 16 bases between them. The germline CDR1 and CDR2 sequences are MNHEY and SMNVEV (reference sequence). CDR3 length: 14 amino acids. CDR3: CASGIGQANNEQFF. DNA for the CDR3: TGTGCCAGCGGTATTGGGCAAGCGAACAATGAGCAGTTCTTC.

This clonotype was recorded at least ten times. This chain connects TRBV3-1 to TRBJ1-2; unclear D gene. The germline gives CDR1 LGHDT, CDR2 YNNKEL (reference sequence). Trimming took 1 base from V and 4 from J, leaving 13 bases between them. CDR3 size: 15 residues. For the CDR3, the DNA is TGTGCCAGCAGCCAAGGGGAAGGAGGAAGCTATGGCTACACCTTC. Translated: CASSQGEGGSYGYTF.

The chain recombines TRBV20-1 with TRBJ1-6; D call uncertain. Trimming took off 5 bases at V and 5 bases at J, with 16 bases between the two ends. The CDR3 runs 15 residues. Germline assignment: CDR1 DFQATT and CDR2 SNEGSKA (reference sequence). The CDR3 nucleotides are TGCAGTGCTCCCCCCGTCAGCGGCAATAATTCACCCCTCCACTTT. Translating it yields CSAPPVSGNNSPLHF.

The J gene is TRBJ2-2, the V gene TRBV2, with 7 nucleotides matching TRBD2. Germline assignment: CDR1 SNHLY and CDR2 FYNNEI. The CDR3 is 17 residues long. CDR3 nucleotide sequence: TGTGTGACCAGCAGTAATCGGCTAGCGGCAAACACCGGGGAGCTGTTTTTT. Its translation: CVTSSNRLAANTGELFF.

Concerning this clonotype: A read error may explain this, as a much larger clone is one base away. V and J are TRBV27 and TRBJ2-3, with a possible D match to TRBD2 (5 bases). Germline V CDR1 and CDR2: MNHEY, SMNVEV (reference sequence). V was pared by 8 bases and J by 4 bases, with 19 bases between. This CDR3 region has 15 residues. The DNA of the CDR3 is TGTGCCAGCTGTCCACGACTGGGAGCGTCAGATACGCAGTATTTT. Protein sequence: CASCPRLGASDTQYF.

This clonotype showed up many times. This rearrangement joins TRBV27 to TRBJ2-1, with D tentatively TRBD2 (5 bases). V was pared by 3 bases and J by 12 bases, with 21 bases between. The CDR3 is 15 amino acids. The germline gives CDR1 MNHEY, CDR2 SMNVEV (reference sequence). The CDR3 DNA is TGTGCCAGCAGTTTCTACCGAGAGGACGGGGAAGGGCAGTTCTTC. Translated: CASSFYREDGEGQFF.

This clonotype was recorded at least ten times. The V and J genes are TRBV30 and TRBJ2-1; D may be TRBD1 or TRBD2 (5 bases each). V lost 5 bases, J lost 7 bases, and 12 bases lay in between. CDR1 and CDR2 (germline): GTSNPN, SVGIG (reference sequence). The CDR3 extends over 12 amino acids. CDR3 protein: CAWGAGSNEQFF. The CDR3 coding sequence is TGTGCCTGGGGGGCTGGGAGTAATGAGCAGTTCTTC.

This clonotype was counted a few times. J is TRBJ2-7 and V is TRBV5-1; 7 bases are a match to TRBD1. V shed 4 bases, J shed 7 bases, and the junction held 8 bases outside the gene matches. This CDR3 is built from 13 residues. Germline lookup yields CDR1 SGHRS and CDR2 YFSETQ. The CDR3 bases are TGCGCCAGCAGCGTACAACAGGGGTTGGAGCAGTACTTC. Its translation is CASSVQQGLEQYF.

This clonotype was seen a handful of times. This chain links TRBV5-5 with TRBJ2-6; no reliable D call. This CDR3 spans 14 amino acids. V shed 4 bases and J shed 0 bases, with 5 bases lying between them. Germline V CDR1 and CDR2: SGHKS, YYEKEE (reference sequence). The CDR3 reads CASSQDSGANVLTF. CDR3 sequence (DNA): TGTGCCAGCAGCCAGGACTCTGGGGCCAACGTCCTGACTTTC.

This clonotype was picked up many times. The chain couples TRBV29-1 to TRBJ2-1; tentatively, D is TRBD1 (5 bases). The CDR3 is 12 amino acids. V lost 7 bases, J lost 5 bases, and 12 bases lay in between. The V gene's germline CDR1 is SQVTM and CDR2 ANQGSEA. CDR3 DNA sequence: TGCAGCGCCCTGACAGTTAACAATGAGCAGTTCTTC. Translated, it gives CSALTVNNEQFF.

V usage is TRBV13 and J usage is TRBJ1-1, with D uncertain. The V and J ends lost 5 bases and 5 bases respectively, with 12 bases between them. The CDR3 loop spans 13 amino acids. CDR1 and CDR2 (germline): PRHDT, FYEKMQ (reference sequence). The CDR3 nucleotides are TGTGCCAGCAGCGGGTTATGTGGAACTGAAGCTTTCTTT. This encodes CASSGLCGTEAFF.

This clonotype was detected ten times or more. The genes are TRBV20-1 and TRBJ2-4; 10 bases are a match to TRBD2. Germline assignment: CDR1 DFQATT and CDR2 SNEGSKA (reference sequence). This CDR3 is 14 amino acids long. J was trimmed by 6 bases and V by 6 bases; bases with no gene match: 8. CDR3: CSAQALAGPNIQYF. The CDR3 nucleotides are TGCAGTGCCCAGGCACTAGCGGGACCAAACATTCAGTACTTC.

This clonotype was recorded at least ten times. CDR3 in DNA: TGTGCCAGCAGCTTAGGGGCAAATGAGCAGTTCTTC. Amino acids: CASSLGANEQFF. The V call is TRBV13, the J call TRBJ2-1; D call uncertain. V was trimmed by 0 bases and J by 7 bases, leaving 4 bases between them. Germline V gives CDR1 PRHDT, CDR2 FYEKMQ (reference sequence). The CDR3 covers 12 residues.

This clonotype has ten or more counts. The chain links TRBV21-1 to TRBJ2-4; TRBD2 is taken as the D call from the table, unchecked against the DNA. TRBV21-1 represents a pseudogene. The CDR3 sequence is 21 residues long. This CDR3 reads CASSKRRQRGGLGLAKNIQYF. CDR3 bases: TGTGCCAGCAGCAAACGTCGCCAGCGGGGGGGCTTAGGACTAGCCAAAAACATTCAGTACTTC.

In this sample, this clonotype turned up a few times. The V gene is TRBV5-8, the J gene TRBJ2-1; 7 bases are a match to TRBD2. The CDR3 loop spans 17 amino acids. J gave up 4 bases and V 3 bases, and 13 bases lay outside the gene matches. In germline, CDR1 is SGHTS, CDR2 YDEGEE. In nucleotides, the CDR3 is TGTGCCAGCAGCTCCCTTTGGACGAGCGGGATGTACAATGAGCAGTTCTTC. Encoded protein: CASSSLWTSGMYNEQFF.

The gene calls are TRBV7-9 and TRBJ1-6; 7 bases map to TRBD1. V lost 2 bases to trimming and J lost 9 bases; unmatched junction nucleotides: 7. CDR1 is SEHNR and CDR2 is FQNEAQ in the germline V gene (reference sequence). The CDR3 spans 15 residues. This CDR3 reads CASSLSTGYSSPLHF. The CDR3 coding sequence is TGTGCCAGCAGCTTATCGACAGGGTACAGTTCACCCCTCCACTTT.